This T cell receptor beta chain was captured by sequencing in a study of PD-1 blockade in classical Hodgkin lymphoma. About the study: Treatment was intravenous nivolumab, 3 mg/kg every 2 weeks, until progression. Findings of the study overall: For complete responders, baseline diversity was comparable to that of newly diagnosed patients. Possible causes of repertoire differences, disease activity or prior therapy, remain undefined.

Documented time point: cycle 4 day 1 (C4D1), after five to seven weeks of nivolumab. Every patient was affected by relapse after autologous stem cell transplantation, while exposure to brentuximab vedotin was not uniform. Best responses included complete response and partial response; otherwise, the best response was progressive disease. The germline CDR1 and CDR2 sequences are LNHDA and SQIVND (reference sequence). Trimming stripped 1 base from V and 7 bases from J, with 13 bases between. This CDR3 is 14 amino acids long. Sequencing used immunoSEQ multiplex PCR; TCRdb keeps in-frame clones, though not all of them. The sample holds tens of thousands of clones; over 75% are singletons and the top ten take under 20%. For this clone: The antigen remains unidentified.

The sample in question was peripheral blood mononuclear cells (PBMCs), obtained before the fourth cycle of nivolumab. The receptor's source is a human donor with classical Hodgkin lymphoma. The chain joins TRBV19 to TRBJ2-5, with a possible D match to TRBD2 (5 bases). The CDR3 DNA follows: TGTGCCAGTAGTATAGGAGGTGTTGGAGGGACCCAGTACTTC. Protein: CASSIGGVGGTQYF.